The sequence of this T cell receptor beta chain was determined in a study of Ad26.COV2.S vaccination and SARS-CoV-2 variants. Study as a whole: Of the COV1001 trial arms, the Ad26.COV2.S arm included the donor. Once or twice, 56 days apart, Ad26.COV2.S was delivered intramuscularly.

Assay used: immunoSEQ multiplex PCR; TCRdb lists only in-frame clones, some missing. The repertoire holds roughly 700,000 clones, with around 90% as singletons. Note on this clone: What it recognizes is unknown.

Stated treatment: 19 received Ad26.COV2.S at low or high dose, single or two shots; 5 received placebo; per-sample allocation not given. Repertoires come from day 63 after the first vaccine or placebo injection. Ad26 vector vaccine expressed Wuhan-strain SARS-CoV-2 spike. Broader study findings: Reportedly, spike-specific CD8+ and CD4+ T cell responses achieved substantial breadth once vaccination had taken place.

The CDR3 length is 14 residues. The V gene lost 3 bases and the J gene lost 3 bases, with 10 bases spanning the gap. Germline V CDR1 and CDR2: MGHDK, SYGVNS. The sequence came from a person between 18 and 59 years old who received the Ad26.COV2.S COVID-19 vaccine or a placebo. The source was peripheral blood, collected in a trial of Ad26.COV2.S vaccine versus placebo. V is TRBV25-1 and J is TRBJ2-3; a possible D gene is TRBD1 (6 bases). The CDR3 spells CASSEPRGTDTQYF. The CDR3, as DNA: TGTGCCAGCAGTGAGCCCAGGGGTACAGATACGCAGTATTTT.